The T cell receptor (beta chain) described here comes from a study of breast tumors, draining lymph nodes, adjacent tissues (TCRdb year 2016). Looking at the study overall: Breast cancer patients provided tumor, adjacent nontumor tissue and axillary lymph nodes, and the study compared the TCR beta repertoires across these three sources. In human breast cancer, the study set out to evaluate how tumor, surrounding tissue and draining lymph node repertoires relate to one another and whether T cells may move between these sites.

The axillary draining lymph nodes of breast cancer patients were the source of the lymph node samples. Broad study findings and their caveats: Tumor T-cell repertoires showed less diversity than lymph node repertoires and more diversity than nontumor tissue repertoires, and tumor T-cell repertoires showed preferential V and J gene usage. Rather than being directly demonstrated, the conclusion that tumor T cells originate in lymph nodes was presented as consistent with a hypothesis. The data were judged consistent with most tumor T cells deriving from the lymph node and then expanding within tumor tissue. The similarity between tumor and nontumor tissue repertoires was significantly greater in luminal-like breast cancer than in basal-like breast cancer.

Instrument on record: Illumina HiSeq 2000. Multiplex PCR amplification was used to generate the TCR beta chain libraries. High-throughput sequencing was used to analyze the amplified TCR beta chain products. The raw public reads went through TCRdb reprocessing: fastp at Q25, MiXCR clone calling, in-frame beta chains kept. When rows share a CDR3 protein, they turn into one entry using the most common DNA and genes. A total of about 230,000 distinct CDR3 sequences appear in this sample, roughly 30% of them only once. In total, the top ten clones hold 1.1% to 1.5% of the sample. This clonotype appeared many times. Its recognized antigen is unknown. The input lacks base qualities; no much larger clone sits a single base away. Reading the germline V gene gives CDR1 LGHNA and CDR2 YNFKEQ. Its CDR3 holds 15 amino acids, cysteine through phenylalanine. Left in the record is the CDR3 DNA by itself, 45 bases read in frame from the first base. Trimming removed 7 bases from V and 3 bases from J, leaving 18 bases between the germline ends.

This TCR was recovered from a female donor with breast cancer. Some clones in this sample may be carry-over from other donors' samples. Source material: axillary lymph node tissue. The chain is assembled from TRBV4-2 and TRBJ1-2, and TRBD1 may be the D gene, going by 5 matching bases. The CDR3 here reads CASTPDPGTDYGYTF. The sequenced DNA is TGTGCCAGCACTCCCGACCCAGGGACTGACTATGGCTACACCTTC.